This T cell receptor (beta chain) was sequenced in a study of T cells after yellow fever vaccination. Overall study: Low-cell-number fractions underwent preparation using SMART-Seq v4 Ultra Low Input. Overall study results and limits: A small share of clonotypes appeared in both CD4 and CD8 compartments. Abundant clonotypes from the bulk population could contaminate FACS-sorted repertoires.

This clonotype has only a few counts. Its antigen is undetermined. Generation of TCR cDNA used 5'RACE template switching (which added a universal primer site and UMIs). TCRdb itself ran the 5' RACE reads through MiXCR, one entry per CDR3 protein. The repertoire holds 150,000 to 200,000 distinct CDR3 sequences, with around 9% as singletons. The CDR3 loop spans 13 amino acids. V lost 0 bases and J lost 1, with 4 bases in between. Per the germline V gene, CDR1 is SGDLS and CDR2 is YYNGEE. The receptor was isolated from a man aged 18 to 30 who received the YFV17D yellow fever vaccine. This chain links TRBV9 with TRBJ1-1; no clear D. Material: CD8+ T cells sorted from PBMCs, obtained 45 days after the yellow fever booster vaccination. CDR3 protein: CASSVGRNTEAFF. DNA of the CDR3: TGTGCCAGCAGCGTAGGACGGAACACTGAAGCTTTCTTT.